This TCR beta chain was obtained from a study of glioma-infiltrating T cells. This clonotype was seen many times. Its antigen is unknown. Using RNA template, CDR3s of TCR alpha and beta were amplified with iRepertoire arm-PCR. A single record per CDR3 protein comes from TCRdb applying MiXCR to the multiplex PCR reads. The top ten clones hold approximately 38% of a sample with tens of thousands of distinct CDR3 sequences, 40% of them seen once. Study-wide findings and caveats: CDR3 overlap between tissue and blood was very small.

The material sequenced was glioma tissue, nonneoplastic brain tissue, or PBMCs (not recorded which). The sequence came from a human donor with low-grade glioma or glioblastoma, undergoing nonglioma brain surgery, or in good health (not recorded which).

The CDR3, as DNA: TGTGCCAGCTCACCACCCAGGGGTAGGAACACTGAAGCTTTCTTT. This sequence encodes CASSPPRGRNTEAFF. The V gene is TRBV18, the J gene TRBJ1-1; a possible D gene is TRBD1 (6 bases). CDR1 is KGHSH, CDR2 LQKENI, per germline. Trimming left V 0 bases short and J 1 base short, with 9 bases between. This CDR3 spans 15 amino acids.